These T cell receptor beta chains were read from a single sample in a study of blood T cell repertoires in COVID-19. Repertoires were generated with immunoSEQ multiplex PCR, while TCRdb's copy carries only in-frame clones and drops some. The sample lists almost 100,000 clones; about nine tenths were seen once. The sample comprised peripheral blood. Every receptor here comes from a man aged 50-60 years with acute or convalescent COVID-19. CDR3s include the opening cysteine and the closing phenylalanine or tryptophan. Clone size is not always given. Where it is, it says once, few, many or a class for expanded clones.

>.|TRBV6-5
CASSPQGAPYEQYF
>.|TRBV5-5
CASSPGGQGRWETQYF
>few|TRBV2
CASSGRQGPDTQYF
>.|TRBV7-3
CASSLRRAGRADTQYF
>once|TRBV6-6
CASSSQGSGNTIYF
>.|TRBV12-3/TRBV12-4
CASRLAGEQFF
>.|TRBV27
CASSLGRGRIKATSRATGELFF
>.|TRBV19
CASSIGGGALSYEQYF
>.|TRBV5-1
CASSFLPGQEEEYGYTF
>once|TRBV4-2
CASSQDDRGYGNTIYF
>few|TRBV11-3
CASSLVLAGANVLTF
>.|TRBV28
CASSGASVSGGLYTQYF
>few|TRBV19
CASSTTRLETQYF
>.|TRBV5-4
CASGYETGAPHEQFF
>.|TRBV3-1/TRBV3-2
CASSQESQGNQPQHF
>.|TRBV30
CAWSLGTGNIQYF
>once|TRBV6-6
CASSYPVQGYKNEQFF
>.|TRBV7-9
CASASGTPPYEQYF
>.|TRBV18
CASSPQGKNTEAFF
>.|TRBV27
CASSWDRRESSTDTQYF
>.|TRBV6-5
CASTGGQVYGYTF
>.|TRBV28
CATLVRQGAYGYTF
>.|TRBV27
CASSLGGAGDSEQYF
>.|TRBV6-5
CASSYSRTSGSSEQFF
>.|TRBV18
CASSPRFPGQGATNYGYTF
>.|TRBV18
CASSAGQGHYGYTF
>.|TRBV5-4
CASSLAGPRGGELFF
>.|TRBV19
CASEFDRNTEAFF
>.|TRBV19
CASIMGLEAFF
>.|TRBV14
CASRGLGVETQYF
>.|TRBV18
CASSQQSYNEQFF
>.|TRBV7-6
CASSDTGGYGYTF
>.|TRBV6-6
CASNRVGGAETQYF
>.|TRBV11-3
CASSFQIGTEAFF
>.|TRBV24-1
CATSTSGRGNTGELFF
>.|TRBV19
CASASQGPPGEQYF
>.|TRBV6-2/TRBV6-3
CASSRTSGRVSDTQYF
>.|TRBV4-1
CASSQGGTSTDTQYF
>.|TRBV3-1/TRBV3-2
CASSQSLTGYNSPLHF
>few|TRBV11-3
CASGTGGGQPQHF
>.|TRBV7-9
CASSLIQGAAAKAFF
>.|TRBV5-4
CASTTGGRSGELFF
>.|TRBV11-2
CASSRDRGNTGELFF
>few|TRBV2
CASSSTGRGYTF